Below, 29 T cell receptor beta chains from the same sample are listed, as sequenced in a study of blood T cell repertoires in COVID-19. Clones were read by immunoSEQ multiplex PCR, and TCRdb kept only the in-frame ones, dropping some. This table holds roughly 17,000 clones, 78% found once. The sample comprised peripheral blood. The receptors originated from a man in his sixties with active or convalescent COVID-19.

The gene calls are TRBV7-9 and TRBJ1-4; the D gene is possibly TRBD1 (6 bases). This CDR3 spans 13 amino acids. Germline assignment: CDR1 SEHNR and CDR2 FQNEAQ (reference sequence). V lost 1 base and J 12 bases, leaving 12 bases between the germline ends. The CDR3 loop reads CASSLDGPGELFF. The CDR3 region has the DNA TGTGCCAGCAGCTTAGACGGTCCAGGGGAACTGTTTTTT.

The rearrangement links TRBV19 to TRBJ1-5; D is unresolved. The CDR3 contains 15 residues. V was cut by 4 bases and J by 2 bases, with 12 bases left in between. The germline V gene has CDR1 LNHDA and CDR2 SQIVND (reference sequence). In DNA, the CDR3 is TGTGCCAGTAGTAGCGGGCCGCAGGGCAATCAGCCCCAGCATTTT. Protein product: CASSSGPQGNQPQHF.

J is TRBJ2-7 and V is TRBV6-5; weak D call: TRBD1 (5 bases). This CDR3 has 12 residues. Germline-derived CDR1 and CDR2 are MNHEY and SVGAGI. Deletions cut 2 bases from V and 4 bases from J, with 6 bases between. CDR3 sequence (DNA): TGTGCCAGCAGTTACAAGGGGTACGAGCAGTACTTC. Translation gives CASSYKGYEQYF.

This clone was seen only once. The rearrangement joins TRBV7-2 to TRBJ1-5; no clear D gene. The germline CDR1 and CDR2 sequences are SGHTA and FQGNSA. The CDR3 is 13 amino acids. V dropped 5 bases and J dropped 5 bases, with 10 bases sitting between them. CDR3 residues: CASSPQADQPQHF. Here the CDR3 DNA reads TGTGCCAGCAGCCCCCAGGCAGATCAGCCCCAGCATTTT.

The chain carries TRBV11-2 and TRBJ2-4; a weak D match, TRBD1 (6 bases). Germline CDR1 SGHAT, CDR2 FQNNGV. The V gene lost 7 bases and the J gene lost 9 bases, with 16 bases spanning the gap. CDR3 size: 13 residues. In DNA, the CDR3 is TGTGCCAGCAAGAGTCAGGGGAGCCCCATTCAGTACTTC. Translating gives CASKSQGSPIQYF.

This clone was observed once. The chain combines TRBV19 with TRBJ2-7, with D possibly TRBD2 on 5 matching bases. Between the trimmed V and J ends, which lost 0 bases and 7 bases, there was a span of 7 bases. This CDR3 has 12 amino acids. Germline assignment: CDR1 LNHDA and CDR2 SQIVND (reference sequence). The CDR3 coding sequence is TGTGCCAGTAGTATAGATACGGGGGAGCAGTACTTC. Its protein product is CASSIDTGEQYF.

This chain connects TRBV5-5 to TRBJ2-6; TRBD1 agrees at 8 bases. The germline V gene has CDR1 SGHKS and CDR2 YYEKEE (reference sequence). The CDR3 is made up of 19 amino acids. V lost 5 bases, J lost 2 bases, and 15 bases stayed unmatched. The chain's CDR3 is CASRQNPGGGWTGANVLTF. The CDR3 DNA reads TGTGCCAGCAGGCAAAATCCAGGGGGCGGGTGGACTGGGGCCAACGTCCTGACTTTC.

The V gene is TRBV12-3 or TRBV12-4, the J gene TRBJ1-2; no reliable D call. Trimming pared 3 bases from V and 2 bases from J, leaving 7 bases between. There are 13 residues in the CDR3. CDR3 bases: TGTGCCAGCAGTTTCGAACTGAACTATGGCTACACCTTC. Translated, it gives CASSFELNYGYTF.

The V gene is TRBV7-3, the J gene TRBJ2-2; TRBD1 agrees at 9 bases. This CDR3 spans 15 amino acids. Germline V CDR1 and CDR2: SGHTA, FQGTGA. With V trimmed by 3 bases and J by 6 bases, 5 bases remained unmatched. The CDR3 protein is CASSLRQGGAGELFF. In nucleotides, the CDR3 is TGTGCCAGCAGCTTGAGACAGGGGGGTGCCGGGGAGCTGTTTTTT.

This chain links TRBV19 with TRBJ2-2, with TRBD1 matching 7 bases. The germline V gene encodes CDR1 LNHDA and CDR2 SQIVND (reference sequence). V shed 6 bases and J 7 bases; nucleotides not matched to a gene: 17. CDR3 length: 17 residues. In nucleotides, the CDR3 is TGTGCCAGTAGCGATACTACCTTCTTGACAGGGATCGGGGAGCTGTTTTTT. It translates to CASSDTTFLTGIGELFF.

The chain carries TRBV27 and TRBJ1-4; tentative D call: TRBD1 (5 bases). The ends were cut back, 3 bases at V and 4 bases at J, with 18 bases in the middle. The CDR3 is 17 amino acids. Looked up from germline, CDR1 is MNHEY and CDR2 is SMNVEV (reference sequence). CDR3 in DNA: TGTGCCAGCAGTTTTATAGTAGCAGGGAAGGATAATGAAAAACTGTTTTTT. Its protein is CASSFIVAGKDNEKLFF.

This rearrangement joins TRBV5-1 to TRBJ2-5; maybe TRBD1 (7 bases). The CDR3 has 15 residues. From germline, CDR1 is SGHRS and CDR2 YFSETQ. V gave up 5 bases and J gave up 2 bases, with 16 bases separating them. CDR3 residues: CASRRRDSSQETQYF. CDR3 coding DNA: TGCGCCAGCAGGCGGAGGGACAGCTCGCAAGAGACCCAGTACTTC. Looking up the rest from reference TRBV5-1 and TRBJ2-5 gives the full variable domain: KAGVTQTPRYLIKTRGQQVTLSCSPISGHRSVSWYQQTPGQGLQFLFEYFSETQRNKGNFPGRFSGRQFSNSRSEMNVSTLELGDSALYLCASRRRDSSQETQYFGPGTRLLVL.

In DNA, the CDR3 is TGTGCCAGCAGTGTCCGGGACAAAGATCAGCCCCAGCATTTT. Translated: CASSVRDKDQPQHF. The chain employs TRBV2 and TRBJ1-5, with a tentative D call TRBD1 (6 bases). The CDR3 has 14 residues. Looked up from germline, CDR1 is SNHLY and CDR2 is FYNNEI. Trimming cost V 4 bases and J 5 bases, with 12 bases left between them.

This clone was counted a few times. CDR3: CASSERTGSNTEAFF. The CDR3 DNA sequence: TGTGCCAGCAGCGAAAGGACAGGGAGTAACACTGAAGCTTTCTTT. The chain is built from TRBV9 and TRBJ1-1; 8 bases line up with TRBD1. Germline lookup yields CDR1 SGDLS and CDR2 YYNGEE. There are 15 residues in the CDR3. V lost 3 bases, J lost 2 bases, and 6 bases stayed unmatched.

Here the CDR3 DNA reads TGCAGCGTCGCTGGACAGGAGTCCACAGATACGCAGTATTTT. This codes for CSVAGQESTDTQYF. This chain uses TRBV29-1 with TRBJ2-3; TRBD1 matches at 7 bases. The CDR3 totals 14 residues. Losses at the gene ends were 6 bases for V and 2 bases for J; bases not matched to a gene: 8. Germline lookup yields CDR1 SQVTM and CDR2 ANQGSEA.

CDR3 region: CASRRPGQGNNEQFF. The CDR3 DNA sequence: TGTGCCAGCAGGCGCCCGGGACAGGGTAACAATGAGCAGTTCTTC. The chain joins TRBV6-5 to TRBJ2-1, with 9 bases identical to TRBD1. The V gene end was trimmed by 6 bases and the J gene end by 5 bases; junction bases not matched to a gene: 8. The CDR3 spans 15 residues. Germline assignment: CDR1 MNHEY and CDR2 SVGAGI.

The J gene is TRBJ1-2, the V gene TRBV5-4, with TRBD1 identical over 9 bases. J was trimmed by 2 bases and V by 6 bases; bases with no gene match: 8. From germline, CDR1 is SGHNT and CDR2 YYREEE (reference sequence). CDR3 length: 15 amino acids. CDR3 loop: CASTTTGGRNYGYTF. In DNA form, the CDR3 reads TGTGCCAGCACCACGACAGGGGGGCGAAACTATGGCTACACCTTC. The full variable domain, with the rest looked up from reference TRBV5-4 and TRBJ1-2, is ETGVTQSPTHLIKTRGQQVTLRCSSQSGHNTVSWYQQALGQGPQFIFQYYREEENGRGNFPPRFSGLQFPNYSSELNVNALELDDSALYLCASTTTGGRNYGYTFGSGTRLTVV.

This chain links TRBV19 with TRBJ1-5; D gene uncertain. Germline assignment: CDR1 LNHDA and CDR2 SQIVND (reference sequence). The CDR3 runs 14 residues. Trimming removed 3 bases from V and 7 bases from J, with 13 bases in between. The DNA for the CDR3 is TGTGCCAGTAGTATGGAGCGGGTAGGGCAGCCCCAGCATTTT. Protein product: CASSMERVGQPQHF. The whole variable domain, filled in from reference TRBV19 and TRBJ1-5, reads DGGITQSPKYLFRKEGQNVTLSCEQNLNHDAMYWYRQDPGQGLRLIYYSQIVNDFQKGDIAEGYSVSREKKESFPLTVTSAQKNPTAFYLCASSMERVGQPQHFGDGTRLSIL.

The V call is TRBV7-9, the J call TRBJ2-5; a weak D match, TRBD1 (5 bases). This CDR3 region has 14 residues. Germline CDR1 reads SEHNR; CDR2 reads FQNEAQ (reference sequence). The germline V and J ends were trimmed by 1 base and 4 bases, with 10 bases remaining between them. The CDR3 nucleotides are TGTGCCAGCAGCTTAGATGGGGCGCGAGAGACCCAGTACTTC. This sequence encodes CASSLDGARETQYF.

This chain links TRBV19 with TRBJ2-3, with 10 bases matching TRBD2. J was trimmed by 6 bases and V by 7 bases; bases with no gene match: 10. This CDR3 comprises 15 residues. CDR1 and CDR2 from the germline V gene are LNHDA and SQIVND (reference sequence). CDR3 region: CASTKAGGAGDTQYF. For the CDR3, the DNA is TGTGCCAGTACTAAAGCGGGGGGGGCCGGGGATACGCAGTATTTT.

The chain combines TRBV27 with TRBJ2-1; no clear D. The CDR3 loop spans 13 amino acids. Trimming pared 2 bases from V and 7 bases from J, leaving 9 bases between. CDR1 is MNHEY, CDR2 SMNVEV, per germline (reference sequence). The CDR3 sequence is CASSLPSRNEQFF. In nucleotides, the CDR3 is TGTGCCAGCAGTTTACCCTCGAGGAATGAGCAGTTCTTC.

This clone has more than one count but fewer than ten. This chain connects TRBV19 to TRBJ2-7, with TRBD2 matching 10 bases. The CDR3 runs to 15 residues. The germline V gene has CDR1 LNHDA and CDR2 SQIVND (reference sequence). The V gene end was trimmed by 4 bases and the J gene end by 0 bases; junction bases not matched to a gene: 3. The CDR3 DNA is TGTGCCAGTAGTAGCGGGACTAGCGTCTCCTACGAGCAGTACTTC. It translates to CASSSGTSVSYEQYF.

This sequence joins TRBV25-1 and TRBJ1-1; perhaps TRBD1 as D (5 bases). Trimming pared 8 bases from V and 3 bases from J, leaving 13 bases between. The CDR3 is 13 amino acids. Germline V gene sequence: CDR1 MGHDK, CDR2 SYGVNS. The CDR3 bases are TGTGCCAGCGGTACAGGTCGGCACACTGAAGCTTTCTTT. Its translation: CASGTGRHTEAFF.

J is TRBJ2-3 and V is TRBV4-1, with TRBD2 as a possible D gene (7 bases). Germline V gene sequence: CDR1 MGHRA, CDR2 YSYEKL. V lost 0 bases to trimming and J lost 1 base, with 14 bases between them. CDR3 length: 17 amino acids. The CDR3 nucleotides are TGCGCCAGCAGCCAAGAGGGGGCCAGCGGGGGCACAGATACGCAGTATTTT. Translating gives CASSQEGASGGTDTQYF.

The CDR3 here is CASSPEGNTIYF. As DNA, the CDR3 is TGTGCCAGCAGCCCAGAAGGAAACACCATATATTTT. The chain joins TRBV11-3 to TRBJ1-3; D unclear. The V gene's germline CDR1 is SGHNT and CDR2 YENEEA. The CDR3 is 12 residues long. V was trimmed by 5 bases and J by 4 bases, leaving 6 bases between them.

This clone turned up a few times. The chain employs TRBV10-3 and TRBJ1-1; TRBD1 matches at 10 bases. In germline, CDR1 is ENHRY, CDR2 SYGVKD. CDR3 size: 14 residues. The V and J ends lost 7 bases and 5 bases, in that order; junction bases with no gene match: 7. The CDR3 spells CAIKDRGGSTEAFF. CDR3 nucleotides: TGTGCCATCAAGGACAGGGGGGGTAGTACTGAAGCTTTCTTT.

Here the CDR3 DNA reads TGTGCCAGCAGTTTCGACGGGTACGAGCAGTACTTC. This sequence encodes CASSFDGYEQYF. The chain couples TRBV7-6 to TRBJ2-7, with D unresolved. CDR1 and CDR2 from the germline V gene are SGHVS and FNYEAQ. CDR3 size: 12 residues. Trimming shortened V by 6 bases and J by 4 bases, and 10 bases separated the two germline ends.

The CDR3 bases are TGCGCCAGCAGCCAGAGTCGGGGACAGAGATCCACAGATACGCAGTATTTT. This sequence encodes CASSQSRGQRSTDTQYF. V is TRBV4-1 and J is TRBJ2-3, with TRBD1 identical over 7 bases. The CDR3 is 17 residues long. Germline-derived CDR1 and CDR2 are MGHRA and YSYEKL. The J segment lost 2 bases and the V segment lost 3 bases, leaving 11 bases of the junction unmatched.

V and J are TRBV11-3 and TRBJ2-5; a possible D gene is TRBD1 (5 bases). V was pared by 5 bases and J by 1 base, with 8 bases between. The germline V gene has CDR1 SGHNT and CDR2 YENEEA. The CDR3 is made up of 13 amino acids. The CDR3 sequence is CASSQGLQETQYF. CDR3 sequence (DNA): TGTGCCAGCAGCCAGGGTCTCCAAGAGACCCAGTACTTC. The full variable domain, its missing parts supplied by reference TRBV11-3 and TRBJ2-5, is EAGVVQSPRYKIIEKKQPVAFWCNPISGHNTLYWYLQNLGQGPELLIRYENEEAVDDSQLPKDRFSAERLKGVDSTLKIQPAELGDSAVYLCASSQGLQETQYFGPGTRLLVL.